The clone carrying this T cell receptor (beta chain) was detected only a few times. Its antigen remains unidentified. The data are from a study of T cell repertoires in cytomegalovirus infection. The study, taken as a whole, reports: CMV-specific HLA-C-restricted TCR beta clonotypes dominated the ex vivo response.

The CDR3 covers 16 residues. Between the trimmed V and J ends, which lost 3 bases and 0 bases, there was a span of 9 bases. From the reads, TCRdb called clonotypes with MiXCR, one entry per CDR3 protein. The sample records more than 110,000 distinct CDR3 sequences, over 30% being singletons. The source was CD8+ T cells from cultured PBMCs, collected from culture after CMV antigen stimulation. This receptor was identified in a human donor in good health (CMV status not recorded). Some clones in this sample may be carry-over from other donors' samples. The chain recombines TRBV12-3 or TRBV12-4 with TRBJ1-6; no reliable D call. As DNA, the CDR3 is TGTGCCAGCAGTTTCGCGCCAAGCTCCTATAATTCACCCCTCCACTTT. Translating it yields CASSFAPSSYNSPLHF.